A single sample is the source of the 26 T cell receptor beta chains below, sequenced in a study of blood T cell repertoires in COVID-19. Repertoires were generated with immunoSEQ multiplex PCR, while TCRdb's copy carries only in-frame clones and drops some. The sample includes some 200,000 clones, about three quarters of them seen just once. Sequenced material: peripheral blood. Receptors were obtained from a woman between 65 and 79 years old with acute or convalescent COVID-19.

The rearrangement uses TRBV7-8 and TRBJ2-5, with 13 bases that match TRBD2. V shed 4 bases and J 3 bases; nucleotides not matched to a gene: 11. This CDR3 comprises 18 residues. The V gene's germline CDR1 is SGHVS and CDR2 FQNEAQ. The CDR3 protein is CASSSARLAGGYKETQYF. The CDR3 DNA follows: TGTGCCAGCAGCTCTGCCCGACTAGCGGGGGGTTACAAAGAGACCCAGTACTTC.

The V and J genes are TRBV18 and TRBJ2-2; D is perhaps TRBD1 (6 bases). This CDR3 region has 18 residues. Per germline, CDR1 KGHSH and CDR2 LQKENI. V was clipped by 3 bases and J by 1 base, with 18 bases between them. CDR3 nucleotides: TGTGCCAGCTCACCCACGGCCCCGGGACAACTGAACACCGGGGAGCTGTTTTTT. Protein product: CASSPTAPGQLNTGELFF.

V is TRBV30 and J is TRBJ2-3; 8 bases agree with TRBD2. The V gene's germline CDR1 is GTSNPN and CDR2 SVGIG (reference sequence). V dropped 4 bases and J dropped 8; count of bases not matched to a gene: 17. The CDR3 has 16 residues. The CDR3 bases are TGTGCCTGGACCCCCTTGGGGCTAGCGGGTGGTAGTACGCAGTATTTT. Translating gives CAWTPLGLAGGSTQYF.

This clone was seen a few times. Germline and junction disagree at one end, which may indicate a read error. The chain's CDR3 is CASGFSIAGTGGYYSPLHF. CDR3 nucleotides: TGTGCTAGTGGTTTTTCCATCGCCGGGACAGGGGGCTATTATTCACCCCTCCACTTT. The chain joins TRBV12-5 to TRBJ1-6; 12 nucleotides line up with TRBD1. The CDR3 loop spans 19 amino acids. Looked up from germline, CDR1 is LGHNT and CDR2 is FRNRAP. Full variable domain (outside the CDR3, taken from reference TRBV12-5 and TRBJ1-6): DARVTQTPRHKVTEMGQEVTMRCQPILGHNTVFWYRQTMMQGLELLAYFRNRAPLDDSGMPKDRFSAEMPDATLATLKIQPSEPRDSAVYFCASGFSIAGTGGYYSPLHFGNGTRLTVT.

This chain links TRBV2 with TRBJ2-1; the D gene is possibly TRBD2 (6 bases). CDR1 and CDR2 from the germline V gene are SNHLY and FYNNEI. V was clipped by 3 bases and J by 6 bases, with 12 bases between them. The CDR3 consists of 14 residues. The CDR3 loop reads CASSDRGIINEQFF. The CDR3 DNA reads TGTGCCAGCAGTGATCGGGGGATCATCAATGAGCAGTTCTTC.

This clone was seen more than once but under ten times. This chain uses TRBV19 with TRBJ2-5; a possible D gene is TRBD2 (5 bases). Germline CDR1 is LNHDA and CDR2 is SQIVND (reference sequence). Trimming left V 7 bases short and J 3 bases short, with 9 bases between. The CDR3 is made up of 12 amino acids. The CDR3 DNA follows: TGTGCCAGTAAAACTAGAGAAGAGACCCAGTACTTC. Translation gives CASKTREETQYF.

CDR3 nucleotide sequence: TGTGCCAGCAGTGGAGGGGGGGGGCGAGGGTACGAGCAGTACTTC. It codes for CASSGGGGRGYEQYF. J is TRBJ2-7 and V is TRBV27; D perhaps matches TRBD2 (7 bases). The length of the CDR3 is 15 residues. Trimming took off 5 bases at V and 4 bases at J, with 18 bases between the two ends. Germline V gives CDR1 MNHEY, CDR2 SMNVEV (reference sequence).

The chain links TRBV5-5 to TRBJ2-7, with a possible D match to TRBD1 (5 bases). This CDR3 is built from 13 residues. Trimming shortened V by 7 bases and J by 3 bases, and 14 bases separated the two germline ends. Germline-derived CDR1 and CDR2 are SGHKS and YYEKEE (reference sequence). The CDR3 reads CASGPPQVYEQYF. The CDR3 DNA sequence: TGTGCCAGCGGACCCCCACAGGTCTACGAGCAGTACTTC.

This clone was seen a handful of times. V is TRBV11-2 and J is TRBJ1-2; 10 bases fit TRBD1. This CDR3 contains 15 residues. Germline V gene data show CDR1 as SGHAT and CDR2 as FQNNGV. Trimming took 5 bases from V and 2 from J; bases not matched to a gene: 5. CDR3 nucleotides: TGTGCCAGCAGCCACGGGACAGGGGCAAACTATGGCTACACCTTC. It codes for CASSHGTGANYGYTF.

The J gene is TRBJ2-7, the V gene TRBV6-1, with TRBD1 identical over 10 bases. This CDR3 region has 19 residues. Trimming at V came to 4 bases and at J to 0 bases, leaving 15 bases not matched to a gene. CDR1 is MNHNS and CDR2 is SASEGT in the germline V gene. CDR3 DNA sequence: TGTGCCAGCAGTGCGGGACAGGGGTGGTATGTTCCTAGCTCCTACGAGCAGTACTTC. It yields the protein CASSAGQGWYVPSSYEQYF.

The genes are TRBV6-2 or TRBV6-3 and TRBJ2-5; a weak D match, TRBD2 (5 bases). The germline V gene encodes CDR1 MNHEY and CDR2 SVGEGT. CDR3 size: 15 residues. The V end lost 4 bases, the J end lost 5 bases, and 17 bases lay between the germline ends. The CDR3 protein is CASSSQPAAWETQYF. The CDR3 DNA is TGTGCCAGCAGTTCCCAACCAGCGGCGTGGGAGACCCAGTACTTC.

V usage is TRBV2 and J usage is TRBJ2-5; D ambiguous. Germline V gene data show CDR1 as SNHLY and CDR2 as FYNNEI. The V gene lost 8 bases and the J gene lost 5 bases, with 15 bases spanning the gap. This CDR3 has 13 amino acids. The CDR3 spells CASESPTGETQYF. The CDR3 DNA reads as TGTGCCAGCGAATCTCCGACTGGGGAGACCCAGTACTTC.

This rearrangement joins TRBV6-5 to TRBJ2-5; possible D gene TRBD2, 6 bases. Per germline, CDR1 MNHEY and CDR2 SVGAGI. Trimming stripped 8 bases from V and 4 bases from J, with 8 bases between. This CDR3 is built from 11 residues. The CDR3 sequence is CASGGTETQYF. For the CDR3, the DNA is TGTGCCAGCGGGGGGACAGAGACCCAGTACTTC.

The V call is TRBV7-8, the J call TRBJ2-7, with 8 bases lining up with TRBD1. Germline values: CDR1 SGHVS, CDR2 FQNEAQ. V lost 5 bases and J lost 3; bases outside the gene matches: 9. The CDR3 contains 15 residues. CDR3 loop: CASSPGQGTFYEQYF. CDR3 sequence (DNA): TGTGCCAGCAGCCCCGGACAGGGTACCTTCTACGAGCAGTACTTC.

CDR3: CSAMRGMNTEAFF. CDR3 nucleotide sequence: TGCAGCGCCATGCGAGGGATGAACACTGAAGCTTTCTTT. V usage is TRBV29-1 and J usage is TRBJ1-1; D is undetermined. CDR3 length: 13 residues. The V end lost 7 bases, the J end lost 0 bases, and 12 bases lay between the germline ends. Looked up from germline, CDR1 is SQVTM and CDR2 is ANQGSEA. Complete variable domain (other parts from reference TRBV29-1 and TRBJ1-1): SAVISQKPSRDICQRGTSLTIQCQVDSQVTMMFWYRQQPGQSLTLIATANQGSEATYESGFVIDKFPISRPNLTFSTLTVSNMSPEDSSIYLCSAMRGMNTEAFFGQGTRLTVV.

The gene calls are TRBV29-1 and TRBJ2-5; D is perhaps TRBD2 (7 bases). This CDR3 region has 14 residues. The V end was cut by 3 bases, the J end by 4 bases, with 15 bases between. Germline assignment: CDR1 SQVTM and CDR2 ANQGSEA. The CDR3 DNA reads as TGCAGCGTTGATGGTCGGGGGGCGGGAGAGACCCAGTACTTC. Its translation is CSVDGRGAGETQYF.

The chain couples TRBV30 to TRBJ2-7; D may be TRBD1 (6 bases). CDR1 and CDR2 from the germline V gene are GTSNPN and SVGIG (reference sequence). Trimming removed 1 base from V and 0 bases from J, with 7 bases in between. The CDR3 spans 13 residues. The CDR3, as DNA: TGTGCCTGGAGTGGAGGGGGCTCCTACGAGCAGTACGTC. Its translation is CAWSGGGSYEQYV.

The V gene is TRBV7-9, the J gene TRBJ2-1; possibly TRBD1 for D (6 bases). This CDR3 spans 17 amino acids. The ends were cut back, 7 bases at V and 3 bases at J, with 22 bases in the middle. Germline V gives CDR1 SEHNR, CDR2 FQNEAQ (reference sequence). The CDR3 bases are TGTGCCAGCAATACAGGGTCCCAGTTTCTCTTCTACAATGAGCAGTTCTTC. It yields the protein CASNTGSQFLFYNEQFF.

The sample holds a few counts of this clone. This chain connects TRBV5-1 to TRBJ1-2; possibly TRBD1 for D (5 bases). The V and J ends lost 0 bases and 3 bases respectively, with 9 bases between them. The CDR3 spans 14 residues. Germline assignment: CDR1 SGHRS and CDR2 YFSETQ. In DNA form, the CDR3 reads TGCGCCAGCAGCTTGGGACAGCTAGACTATGGCTACACCTTC. It codes for CASSLGQLDYGYTF.

The J gene is TRBJ1-6, the V gene TRBV23-1; TRBD1 matches 9 bases. TRBV23-1 is designated an ORF whose function remains uncertain. The CDR3 totals 16 residues. With V trimmed by 4 bases and J by 7 bases, 8 bases remained unmatched. CDR3 DNA sequence: TGCGCCAGCAGTCCCCCAGGACAGGGGCGCAATTCACCCCTCCACTTT. Encoded protein: CASSPPGQGRNSPLHF.

The chain couples TRBV10-2 to TRBJ2-1; TRBD2 matches 12 bases. V lost 7 bases, J lost 13 bases, and 14 bases stayed unmatched. The germline gives CDR1 WSHSY, CDR2 SAAADI. The CDR3 has 15 residues. CDR3 in DNA: TGCGCCAGCAAACTAGCGGGGGGCCCGAACGGAGACCAGTTCTTC. Translating it yields CASKLAGGPNGDQFF.

The gene calls are TRBV12-2 and TRBJ1-6; TRBD1 reflects the table's D call only, with no check against the DNA. TRBV12-2 represents a pseudogene. The CDR3 runs 13 residues. The CDR3 sequence: CATSPRGNSPLHF. The CDR3 nucleotides read TGTGCAACCTCTCCCAGGGGGAATTCACCCCTCCACTTT.

Only one count was recorded for this clone. The chain recombines TRBV18 with TRBJ2-7, with 11 bases that match TRBD2. The V and J ends lost 5 bases and 2 bases, in that order; junction bases with no gene match: 5. The CDR3 is 15 residues long. Germline V CDR1 and CDR2: KGHSH, LQKENI. CDR3 sequence (DNA): TGTGCCAGCTCAACGGGACTAGCGGAGCCCTACGAGCAGTACTTC. This sequence encodes CASSTGLAEPYEQYF.

J is TRBJ1-2 and V is TRBV6-5; possible D gene TRBD1, 5 bases. Trimming removed 6 bases from V and 0 bases from J, with 14 bases in between. This CDR3 has 15 residues. Per germline, CDR1 MNHEY and CDR2 SVGAGI. Written as DNA, the CDR3 is TGTGCCAGCAGGGCACCGGGACTTTCTAACTATGGCTACACCTTC. Amino acid sequence: CASRAPGLSNYGYTF.

This sequence joins TRBV5-6 and TRBJ1-2, with 12 bases lining up with TRBD1. CDR3 length equals 16 residues. V was pared by 4 bases and J by 2 bases, with 6 bases of the junction left unmatched. CDR1 and CDR2 (germline): SGHDT, YYEEEE. CDR3 sequence reads: CASSIGTGGGNYGYTF. The DNA for the CDR3 is TGTGCCAGCAGCATCGGGACAGGGGGCGGAAACTATGGCTACACCTTC.

This clone was detected once. J is TRBJ2-5 and V is TRBV13, with 9 nucleotides matching TRBD2. The CDR3 has 15 residues. V dropped 2 bases and J dropped 5; count of bases not matched to a gene: 6. The germline CDR1 and CDR2 sequences are PRHDT and FYEKMQ (reference sequence). The DNA of the CDR3 is TGTGCCAGCAGCTTATTGCGGGGGGGCGTGGAGACCCAGTACTTC. Residues: CASSLLRGGVETQYF.